The 16 T cell receptor beta chains below come from one sample, sequenced in a study of shared clonotypes between healthy human individuals (dated by TCRdb to 2020 to 2021). For the CD8 naive samples, CD45RO-negative cells were positively selected for CCR7, yielding a CD45RA+CCR7+ population from which TemRA cells were excluded. Receptor libraries were prepared by the immunoSEQ multiplex PCR assay. Sourced from immuneACCESS, this table was stored by TCRdb with only in-frame sequences that have V and J called. A share of the clones is absent; for the studies checked, an unresolved V gene accounts for under half, and the remainder has no known explanation. For this sample there are about 2.1 million clones; just under 95% appear just once. Of the sample, less than 2% falls within the top ten clones. Sequencing used naive CD8+ T cells from PBMCs. What this sample's cell subset or site label stands for: CD45RA+CCR7+. Every receptor here comes from a man aged 18 to 35 in good health. Some clones in this sample may be carry-over from other donors' samples.

This chain connects TRBV5-4 to TRBJ2-7, with D unclear. CDR1 is SGHNT and CDR2 is YYREEE in the germline V gene (reference sequence). The germline V and J ends were trimmed by 2 bases and 3 bases, with 12 bases remaining between them. The CDR3 has 14 amino acids. In nucleotides, the CDR3 is TGTGCCAGCAGCTTTCCCGGTAGAGACTACGAGCAGTACTTC. This gives the protein CASSFPGRDYEQYF.

To note about this clone: Different DNA sequences within this sample yield the same CDR3. V and J are TRBV7-3 and TRBJ2-1; 13 positions agree with TRBD2. Germline-derived CDR1 and CDR2 are SGHTA and FQGTGA. The ends lost 5 bases at V and 4 bases at J; junction bases unmatched: 2. The CDR3 covers 15 residues. CDR3 amino acids: CASSPLAGGYNEQFF. In DNA, the CDR3 is TGTGCCAGCAGCCCACTAGCGGGAGGGTACAATGAGCAGTTCTTC.

The V and J genes are TRBV7-2 and TRBJ2-7, with 7 bases that match TRBD2. CDR1 is SGHTA, CDR2 FQGNSA, per germline. CDR3 length: 14 residues. Trimming took 3 bases from V and 6 from J; bases not matched to a gene: 8. The CDR3 loop is CASSFNAGDPEQYF. In DNA, the CDR3 is TGTGCCAGCAGCTTTAATGCGGGAGACCCCGAGCAGTACTTC.

The gene calls are TRBV7-9 and TRBJ2-7; D might be TRBD1 (6 bases). Trimming took 4 bases from V and 2 from J, leaving 24 bases between them. The CDR3 consists of 18 residues. Germline-derived CDR1 and CDR2 are SEHNR and FQNEAQ (reference sequence). CDR3 sequence (DNA): TGTGCCAGCAGCTCTCGACCGGGACACGAGAGGAATGCCTACGAGCAGTACTTC. Amino acids: CASSSRPGHERNAYEQYF.

The V gene is TRBV6-6, the J gene TRBJ2-1; the D gene is possibly TRBD1 (5 bases). The CDR3 is 13 amino acids. Germline V gives CDR1 MNHNY, CDR2 SVGAGI (reference sequence). Trimming left V 3 bases short and J 3 bases short, with 6 bases between. CDR3 DNA: TGTGCCAGCAGTTATCAGGGCTACAATGAGCAGTTCTTC. Its translation is CASSYQGYNEQFF.

This chain joins TRBV4-3 and TRBJ2-1, with 10 bases fitting TRBD2. V lost 1 base to trimming and J lost 3 bases; unmatched junction nucleotides: 3. Per the germline V gene, CDR1 is LGHNA and CDR2 is YSLEER. This CDR3 comprises 16 residues. The CDR3 loop is CASSQVASGSYNEQFF. The CDR3 bases are TGCGCCAGCAGCCAAGTGGCTAGCGGGAGCTACAATGAGCAGTTCTTC.

In nucleotides, the CDR3 is TGTGCCAGCAGTCTGACCCTCCGGGACAGGGTTGAAGACAATGAGCAGTTCTTC. Amino acid sequence: CASSLTLRDRVEDNEQFF. V gene TRBV28 combines with J gene TRBJ2-1; 9 bases map to TRBD1. V lost 5 bases to trimming and J lost 5 bases; unmatched junction nucleotides: 16. Germline V gene sequence: CDR1 MDHEN, CDR2 SYDVKM. This CDR3 is 18 amino acids long.

The J gene is TRBJ2-5, the V gene TRBV9; 12 nucleotides line up with TRBD1. This CDR3 is 16 amino acids long. Germline CDR1 reads SGDLS; CDR2 reads YYNGEE. Trimming cost V 3 bases and J 5 bases; bases outside gene matches: 8. CDR3 sequence: CASSEAGTGGWETQYF. The CDR3 DNA is TGTGCCAGCAGCGAGGCCGGGACAGGGGGCTGGGAGACCCAGTACTTC.

This clone has only a few counts. The chain uses TRBV19 and TRBJ2-5, with D maybe TRBD1 (5 bases). Trimming took 6 bases from V and 5 from J, leaving 10 bases between them. Germline V gene sequence: CDR1 LNHDA, CDR2 SQIVND (reference sequence). The CDR3 has 12 amino acids. This CDR3 reads CASRGPRETQYF. Here the CDR3 DNA reads TGTGCCAGTAGGGGGCCCAGGGAGACCCAGTACTTC.

This rearrangement joins TRBV7-9 to TRBJ1-6; 8 nucleotides line up with TRBD1. Trimming cost V 4 bases and J 7 bases; bases outside gene matches: 3. Germline lookup yields CDR1 SEHNR and CDR2 FQNEAQ (reference sequence). The CDR3 spans 14 residues. The CDR3 region is CASSWGTGNSPLHF. CDR3 nucleotide sequence: TGTGCCAGCAGCTGGGGGACAGGCAATTCACCCCTCCACTTT.

CDR3 sequence (DNA): TGTGCCAGCAGTGAAGTCGGTGGCACATATCAGCCCCAGCATTTT. Residues: CASSEVGGTYQPQHF. The gene calls are TRBV6-1 and TRBJ1-5; D gene unclear. Trimming removed 1 base from V and 5 bases from J, with 12 bases in between. Germline V gene sequence: CDR1 MNHNS, CDR2 SASEGT. This CDR3 spans 15 amino acids.

The rearrangement joins TRBV6-6 to TRBJ2-5; D uncertain. V was trimmed by 0 bases and J by 1 base, leaving 6 bases between them. The CDR3 length is 14 residues. The germline CDR1 and CDR2 sequences are MNHNY and SVGAGI (reference sequence). CDR3 DNA sequence: TGTGCCAGCAGTTACTCGCACTCCCAAGAGACCCAGTACTTC. Amino acids: CASSYSHSQETQYF.

The chain is built from TRBV11-2 and TRBJ1-3; 7 bases align to TRBD1. This CDR3 is 15 amino acids long. The germline V gene has CDR1 SGHAT and CDR2 FQNNGV. Trimming cost V 4 bases and J 4 bases; bases outside gene matches: 7. CDR3 sequence (DNA): TGTGCCAGCAGCTCAACAGGGGCTACCGGAAACACCATATATTTT. This translates into CASSSTGATGNTIYF. The full variable domain, with the rest looked up from reference TRBV11-2 and TRBJ1-3, is EAGVAQSPRYKIIEKRQSVAFWCNPISGHATLYWYQQILGQGPKLLIQFQNNGVVDDSQLPKDRFSAERLKGVDSTLKIQPAKLEDSAVYLCASSSTGATGNTIYFGEGSWLTVV.

J is TRBJ2-1 and V is TRBV9; 9 bases agree with TRBD2. J was trimmed by 1 base and V by 4 bases; bases with no gene match: 12. Looked up from germline, CDR1 is SGDLS and CDR2 is YYNGEE. The CDR3 is 18 amino acids. The CDR3 region has the DNA TGTGCCAGCAGCTTTGAAGGCACTAGCGGGCGGTCCTACAATGAGCAGTTCTTC. It encodes CASSFEGTSGRSYNEQFF.

In nucleotides, the CDR3 is TGTGCCAGCAGTTTAATGACAGGGGACTACGAGCAGTACTTC. It encodes CASSLMTGDYEQYF. This sequence joins TRBV27 and TRBJ2-7; 8 bases fit TRBD1. With V trimmed by 2 bases and J by 3 bases, 3 bases remained unmatched. CDR1 is MNHEY and CDR2 is SMNVEV in the germline V gene (reference sequence). This CDR3 has 14 amino acids.

This clone was picked up one time. CDR3 protein: CASSLGHRIRDTGGYTF. The CDR3 DNA follows: TGTGCCAGCAGCTTGGGGCACCGAATTCGGGACACAGGGGGCTACACCTTC. The chain has TRBV7-9 and TRBJ1-2; weak D call: TRBD1 (6 bases). CDR3 length: 17 residues. Germline V CDR1 and CDR2: SEHNR, FQNEAQ (reference sequence). Trimming took off 3 bases at V and 8 bases at J, with 25 bases between the two ends. Complete variable domain (other parts from reference TRBV7-9 and TRBJ1-2): DTGVSQNPRHKITKRGQNVTFRCDPISEHNRLYWYRQTLGQGPEFLTYFQNEAQLEKSRLLSDRFSAERPKGSFSTLEIQRTEQGDSAMYLCASSLGHRIRDTGGYTFGSGTRLTVV.